The 20 T cell receptor beta chains reported below all come from one sample, sequenced in a study of immune evolution from preneoplasia to lung adenocarcinoma. The data were produced by immunoSEQ multiplex PCR, yet TCRdb's version contains in-frame clones alone and is incomplete. The sample gives several thousand clones, just under 80% of which show up once; about 8% is in the top ten. Sequenced: FFPE adjacent normal lung tissue. These receptor sequences come from a person aged 60-79 years with lung adenocarcinoma.

This clone came up once. V and J are TRBV7-9 and TRBJ2-7; the D is unclear. Per the germline V gene, CDR1 is SEHNR and CDR2 is FQNEAQ (reference sequence). V was clipped by 8 bases and J by 6 bases, with 17 bases between them. The CDR3 runs to 13 residues. The CDR3 loop reads CASSGLGDGEQYF. The DNA for the CDR3 is TGTGCCAGCTCCGGGCTGGGTGACGGCGAGCAGTACTTC.

This chain links TRBV6-6 with TRBJ2-7; D ambiguous. CDR1 is MNHNY, CDR2 SVGAGI, per germline (reference sequence). The germline V and J ends were trimmed by 0 bases and 2 bases, with 11 bases remaining between them. This CDR3 is built from 15 residues. For the CDR3, the DNA is TGTGCCAGCAGTTACTCTCGGATGGTCACCTACGAGCAGTACTTC. Translation: CASSYSRMVTYEQYF.

The genes are TRBV14 and TRBJ2-7; D unresolved. Trimming pared 4 bases from V and 0 bases from J, leaving 7 bases between. CDR3 length: 13 amino acids. Germline V gene sequence: CDR1 SGHDN, CDR2 FVKESK. The CDR3 is CASSRVHSYEQYF. CDR3 coding DNA: TGTGCCAGCAGCCGGGTTCACTCCTACGAGCAGTACTTC.

This chain joins TRBV5-1 and TRBJ1-2; 7 bases line up with TRBD1. After removal of 0 bases from V and 2 bases from J, the junction contained 4 bases not matched to a gene. Germline assignment: CDR1 SGHRS and CDR2 YFSETQ. CDR3 size: 15 residues. The CDR3 here is CASSLGGGQNYGYTF. CDR3 bases: TGCGCCAGCAGCTTGGGAGGGGGCCAGAACTATGGCTACACCTTC.

The chain employs TRBV10-3 and TRBJ2-7, with TRBD2 identical over 7 bases. With V trimmed by 0 bases and J by 2 bases, 4 bases remained unmatched. This CDR3 has 15 amino acids. Germline V CDR1 and CDR2: ENHRY, SYGVKD. CDR3 sequence (DNA): TGTGCCATCAGTGAGTCGGGAGGGCGGCCCTACGAGCAGTACTTC. Its translation: CAISESGGRPYEQYF.

This sequence joins TRBV11-2 and TRBJ2-6, with unresolved D. The CDR3 extends over 15 amino acids. The V end was cut by 3 bases, the J end by 0 bases, with 6 bases between. The germline V gene has CDR1 SGHAT and CDR2 FQNNGV. The CDR3 nucleotides read TGTGCCAGCAGCTTCTCCTTCTCTGGGGCCAACGTCCTGACTTTC. It encodes CASSFSFSGANVLTF.

This clone has just a few counts. The chain couples TRBV13 to TRBJ2-3, with TRBD1 matching 7 bases. This CDR3 is built from 16 residues. Germline V gives CDR1 PRHDT, CDR2 FYEKMQ (reference sequence). J was trimmed by 0 bases and V by 4 bases; bases with no gene match: 7. This chain's CDR3 is CASSSGQAQSTDTQYF. For the CDR3, the DNA is TGTGCCAGCAGCTCCGGACAGGCCCAGAGCACAGATACGCAGTATTTT. Full variable domain (outside the CDR3, taken from reference TRBV13 and TRBJ2-3): AAGVIQSPRHLIKEKRETATLKCYPIPRHDTVYWYQQGPGQDPQFLISFYEKMQSDKGSIPDRFSAQQFSDYHSELNMSSLELGDSALYFCASSSGQAQSTDTQYFGPGTRLTVL.

This clone was counted once. The chain uses TRBV30 and TRBJ2-7, with 8 positions matching TRBD2. The CDR3 is made up of 15 amino acids. Germline assignment: CDR1 GTSNPN and CDR2 SVGIG (reference sequence). The V segment lost 3 bases and the J segment 2 bases; nucleotides outside the gene matches: 9. This chain's CDR3 is CAWRPPGGDPYEQYF. CDR3 DNA: TGTGCCTGGAGACCCCCGGGGGGGGACCCCTACGAGCAGTACTTC. Filled out from reference TRBV30 and TRBJ2-7, the complete variable domain reads SQTIHQWPATLVQPVGSPLSLECTVEGTSNPNLYWYRQAAGRGLQLLFYSVGIGQISSEVPQNLSASRPQDRQFILSSKKLLLSDSGFYLCAWRPPGGDPYEQYFGPGTRLTVT.

The gene calls are TRBV5-4 and TRBJ2-7, with 7 bases matching TRBD1. The J segment lost 5 bases and the V segment lost 3 bases, leaving 11 bases of the junction unmatched. From germline, CDR1 is SGHNT and CDR2 YYREEE (reference sequence). CDR3 size: 15 residues. The CDR3 sequence: CASSSRPGGGDEQYF. For the CDR3, the DNA is TGTGCCAGCAGCTCCAGGCCAGGGGGTGGAGACGAGCAGTACTTC.

This rearrangement joins TRBV7-6 to TRBJ1-2; no reliable D call. V was pared by 0 bases and J by 1 base, with 12 bases between. The CDR3 runs 16 residues. Germline V gives CDR1 SGHVS, CDR2 FNYEAQ. The CDR3 nucleotides are TGTGCCAGCAGCTTAGCACCACGACCTGTTAACTATGGCTACACCTTC. Its translation: CASSLAPRPVNYGYTF.

J is TRBJ1-1 and V is TRBV6-5; D is unresolved. Germline values: CDR1 MNHEY, CDR2 SVGAGI. The CDR3 sequence is 15 residues long. The V and J ends lost 0 bases and 0 bases respectively, with 8 bases between them. For the CDR3, the DNA is TGTGCCAGCAGTTACTCGTCCACCCTGAACACTGAAGCTTTCTTT. Encoded protein: CASSYSSTLNTEAFF.

This clone was observed a handful of times. The chain joins TRBV30 to TRBJ1-2, with TRBD1 matching over 9 bases. V shed 4 bases, J shed 6 bases, and the junction held 12 bases outside the gene matches. CDR1 and CDR2 (germline): GTSNPN, SVGIG (reference sequence). This CDR3 region has 15 residues. The CDR3 DNA reads as TGTGCCTGGAAAGCCCCTCAGGGACAGGGCAATGGCTACACCTTC. This translates into CAWKAPQGQGNGYTF.

V usage is TRBV11-2 and J usage is TRBJ2-5; 10 bases line up with TRBD2. The V and J ends lost 1 base and 5 bases, in that order; junction bases with no gene match: 7. The CDR3 is made up of 16 amino acids. Germline V CDR1 and CDR2: SGHAT, FQNNGV. The CDR3 DNA reads TGTGCCAGCAGCTTAGGAGCGGGGGGGTTTGGGGAGACCCAGTACTTC. Its translation is CASSLGAGGFGETQYF.

This chain joins TRBV5-1 and TRBJ2-7; 10 nucleotides align to TRBD1. V was pared by 3 bases and J by 7 bases, with 10 bases of the junction left unmatched. Per germline, CDR1 SGHRS and CDR2 YFSETQ. The CDR3 is 15 residues long. CDR3 sequence (DNA): TGCGCCAGCAGCTCCTCCGGGACAGGGGTTGAAGAGCAGTACTTC. Its protein product is CASSSSGTGVEEQYF.

The V and J genes are TRBV27 and TRBJ1-4; D might be TRBD1 (6 bases). V dropped 7 bases and J dropped 0 bases, with 18 bases sitting between them. Germline-derived CDR1 and CDR2 are MNHEY and SMNVEV (reference sequence). The CDR3 runs 17 residues. The CDR3 nucleotides read TGTGCCAGCACGCTAACCCGACAGGCAGCAACTAATGAAAAACTGTTTTTT. Translated: CASTLTRQAATNEKLFF.

V is TRBV11-2 and J is TRBJ1-2; D is undetermined. Germline V gene lookup returns CDR1 SGHAT and CDR2 FQNNGV. The CDR3 is 13 amino acids. V lost 1 base to trimming and J lost 6 bases, with 9 bases between them. The CDR3 DNA reads as TGTGCCAGCAGCTTAGGGGGTCCTCATGGCTACACCTTC. It is translated as CASSLGGPHGYTF. The full variable domain, its missing parts supplied by reference TRBV11-2 and TRBJ1-2, is EAGVAQSPRYKIIEKRQSVAFWCNPISGHATLYWYQQILGQGPKLLIQFQNNGVVDDSQLPKDRFSAERLKGVDSTLKIQPAKLEDSAVYLCASSLGGPHGYTFGSGTRLTVV.

The genes are TRBV11-2 and TRBJ1-3; D not certain. CDR1 is SGHAT and CDR2 is FQNNGV in the germline V gene. V gave up 5 bases and J gave up 1 base, with 12 bases separating them. CDR3 size: 15 residues. The CDR3 bases are TGTGCCAGCAGCCGCCTTATGGGATCTGGAAACACCATATATTTT. Translation gives CASSRLMGSGNTIYF.

This clone was counted only a few times. This chain connects TRBV12-2 to TRBJ2-7; no check of the table's D call, TRBD1, against the DNA was made. TRBV12-2 is designated a pseudogene. The CDR3 runs 15 residues. Here the CDR3 reads CASRLAVRYAYEQYF. The CDR3 DNA sequence: TGTGCAAGTCGCTTAGCTGTCAGATACGCCTACGAGCAGTACTTC.

The rearrangement joins TRBV4-2 to TRBJ2-7, with D unclear. Trimming removed 4 bases at V and 0 bases at J, with 13 bases between. The germline V gene has CDR1 LGHNA and CDR2 YNFKEQ. This CDR3 contains 15 residues. The chain's CDR3 is CASSPSRVLSYEQYF. The CDR3 DNA sequence: TGTGCCAGCAGCCCAAGCCGGGTACTCTCCTACGAGCAGTACTTC.

This clone was seen a handful of times. This chain connects TRBV5-6 to TRBJ2-5; 12 bases line up with TRBD1. CDR1 and CDR2 (germline): SGHDT, YYEEEE. The CDR3 contains 17 residues. V gave up 4 bases and J gave up 3 bases; unmatched junction bases: 10. This CDR3 reads CASSLEGQGAYKETQYF. CDR3 in DNA: TGTGCCAGCAGCCTGGAGGGACAGGGGGCATATAAAGAGACCCAGTACTTC.